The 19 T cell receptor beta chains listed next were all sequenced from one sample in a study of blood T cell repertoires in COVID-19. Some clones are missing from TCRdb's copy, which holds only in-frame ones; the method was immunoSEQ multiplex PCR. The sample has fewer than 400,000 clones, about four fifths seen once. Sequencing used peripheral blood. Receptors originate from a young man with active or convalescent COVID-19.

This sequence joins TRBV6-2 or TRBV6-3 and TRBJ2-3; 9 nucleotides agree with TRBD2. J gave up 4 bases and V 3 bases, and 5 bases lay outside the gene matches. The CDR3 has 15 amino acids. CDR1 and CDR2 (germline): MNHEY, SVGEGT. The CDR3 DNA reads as TGTGCCAGCAGTTATGAAGTAGCGGGAGCAGATACGCAGTATTTT. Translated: CASSYEVAGADTQYF.

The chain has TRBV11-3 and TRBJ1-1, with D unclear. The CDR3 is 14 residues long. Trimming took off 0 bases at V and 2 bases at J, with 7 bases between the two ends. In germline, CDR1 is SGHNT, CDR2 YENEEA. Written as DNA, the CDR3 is TGTGCCAGCAGCTTAGACCAGGTAAACACTGAAGCTTTCTTT. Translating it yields CASSLDQVNTEAFF.

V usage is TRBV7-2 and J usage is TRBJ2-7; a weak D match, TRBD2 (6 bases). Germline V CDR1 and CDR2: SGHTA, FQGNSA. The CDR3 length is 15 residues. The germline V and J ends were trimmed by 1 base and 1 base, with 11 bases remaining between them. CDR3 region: CASSLVGGPSYEQYF. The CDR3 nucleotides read TGTGCCAGCAGCTTAGTCGGGGGTCCGTCCTACGAGCAGTACTTC. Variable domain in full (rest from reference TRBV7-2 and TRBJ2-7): GAGVSQSPSNKVTEKGKDVELRCDPISGHTALYWYRQSLGQGLEFLIYFQGNSAPDKSGLPSDRFSAERTGGSVSTLTIQRTQQEDSAVYLCASSLVGGPSYEQYFGPGTRLTVT.

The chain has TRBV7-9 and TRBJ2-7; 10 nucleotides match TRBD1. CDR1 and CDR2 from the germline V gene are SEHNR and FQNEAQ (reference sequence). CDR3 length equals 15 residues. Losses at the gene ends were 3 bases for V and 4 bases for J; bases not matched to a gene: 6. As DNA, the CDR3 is TGTGCCAGCAGCTTCGGGACAGGGGCACTATACGAGCAGTACTTC. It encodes CASSFGTGALYEQYF.

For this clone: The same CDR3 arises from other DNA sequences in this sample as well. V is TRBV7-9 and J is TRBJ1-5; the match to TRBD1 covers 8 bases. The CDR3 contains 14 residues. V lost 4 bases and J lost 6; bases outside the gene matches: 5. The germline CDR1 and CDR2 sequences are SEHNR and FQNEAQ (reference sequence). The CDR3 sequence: CASSSDRVGQPQHF. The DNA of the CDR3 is TGTGCCAGCAGCTCGGACAGGGTGGGTCAGCCCCAGCATTTT. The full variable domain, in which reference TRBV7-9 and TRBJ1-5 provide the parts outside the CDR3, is DTGVSQNPRHKITKRGQNVTFRCDPISEHNRLYWYRQTLGQGPEFLTYFQNEAQLEKSRLLSDRFSAERPKGSFSTLEIQRTEQGDSAMYLCASSSDRVGQPQHFGDGTRLSIL.

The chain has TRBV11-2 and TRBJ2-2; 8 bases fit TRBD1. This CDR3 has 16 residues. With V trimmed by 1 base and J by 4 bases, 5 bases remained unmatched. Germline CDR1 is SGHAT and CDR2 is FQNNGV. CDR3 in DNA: TGTGCCAGCAGCTTAGGCGTCAGGGGGCCCACCGGGGAGCTGTTTTTT. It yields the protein CASSLGVRGPTGELFF.

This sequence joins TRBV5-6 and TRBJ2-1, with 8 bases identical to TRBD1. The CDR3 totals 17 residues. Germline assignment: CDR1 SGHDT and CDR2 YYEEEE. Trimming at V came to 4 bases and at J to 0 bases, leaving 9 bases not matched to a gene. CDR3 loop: CASSAVRGQSSYNEQFF. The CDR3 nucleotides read TGTGCCAGCAGCGCTGTCAGGGGGCAGAGCTCCTACAATGAGCAGTTCTTC.

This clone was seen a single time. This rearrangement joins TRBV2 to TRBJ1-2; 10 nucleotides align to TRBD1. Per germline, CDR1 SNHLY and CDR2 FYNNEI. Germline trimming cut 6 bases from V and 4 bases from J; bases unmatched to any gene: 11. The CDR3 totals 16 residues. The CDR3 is CASRWTGGVGGYGYTF. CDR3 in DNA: TGTGCCAGCAGATGGACAGGGGGTGTTGGTGGCTATGGCTACACCTTC.

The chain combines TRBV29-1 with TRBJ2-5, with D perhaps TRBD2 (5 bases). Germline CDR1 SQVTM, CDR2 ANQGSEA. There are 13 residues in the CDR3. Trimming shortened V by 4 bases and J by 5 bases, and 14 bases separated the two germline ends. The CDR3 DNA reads TGCAGCGTTGCGGGGTTCACCGAGGAGACCCAGTACTTC. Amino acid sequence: CSVAGFTEETQYF.

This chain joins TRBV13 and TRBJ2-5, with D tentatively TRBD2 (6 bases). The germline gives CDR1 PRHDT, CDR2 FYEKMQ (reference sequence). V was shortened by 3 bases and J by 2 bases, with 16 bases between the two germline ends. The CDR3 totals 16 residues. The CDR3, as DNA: TGTGCCAGCAGCTTGGAGGGCGGTGTAGATCAAGAGACCCAGTACTTC. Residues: CASSLEGGVDQETQYF.

In DNA form, the CDR3 reads TGCGCCAGCAGCCACGCTAACAGGGGGGCTACCGGGGAGCTGTTTTTT. It yields the protein CASSHANRGATGELFF. This rearrangement joins TRBV4-3 to TRBJ2-2, with 8 bases matching TRBD1. Germline V gives CDR1 LGHNA, CDR2 YSLEER. Trimming took 3 bases from V and 5 from J; bases not matched to a gene: 8. The CDR3 covers 16 residues.

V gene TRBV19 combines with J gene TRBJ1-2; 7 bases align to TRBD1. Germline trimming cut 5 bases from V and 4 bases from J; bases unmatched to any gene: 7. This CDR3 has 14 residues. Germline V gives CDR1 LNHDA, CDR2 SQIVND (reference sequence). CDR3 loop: CASSAYRGAYGYTF. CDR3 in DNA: TGTGCCAGTAGTGCGTACAGGGGTGCCTATGGCTACACCTTC.

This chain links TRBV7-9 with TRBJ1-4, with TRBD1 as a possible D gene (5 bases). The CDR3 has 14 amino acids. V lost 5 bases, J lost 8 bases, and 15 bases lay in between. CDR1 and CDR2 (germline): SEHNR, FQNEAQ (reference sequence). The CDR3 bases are TGTGCCAGCAGCGCCCTGGGGCAACGGGAAAAACTGTTTTTT. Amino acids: CASSALGQREKLFF. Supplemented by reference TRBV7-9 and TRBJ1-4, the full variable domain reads DTGVSQNPRHKITKRGQNVTFRCDPISEHNRLYWYRQTLGQGPEFLTYFQNEAQLEKSRLLSDRFSAERPKGSFSTLEIQRTEQGDSAMYLCASSALGQREKLFFGSGTQLSVL.

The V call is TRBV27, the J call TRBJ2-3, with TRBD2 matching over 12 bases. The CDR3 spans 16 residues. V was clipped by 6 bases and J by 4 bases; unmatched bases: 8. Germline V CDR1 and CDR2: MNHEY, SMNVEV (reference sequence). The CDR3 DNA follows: TGTGCCAGCAGAGGACTAGCGGGGAGGTTCGCAGATACGCAGTATTTT. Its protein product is CASRGLAGRFADTQYF.

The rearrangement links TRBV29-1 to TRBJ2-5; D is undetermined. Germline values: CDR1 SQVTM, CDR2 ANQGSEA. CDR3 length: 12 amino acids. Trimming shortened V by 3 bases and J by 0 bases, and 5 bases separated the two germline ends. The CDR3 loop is CSVERYQETQYF. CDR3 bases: TGCAGCGTTGAGCGATACCAAGAGACCCAGTACTTC. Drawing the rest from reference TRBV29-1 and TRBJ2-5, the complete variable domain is SAVISQKPSRDICQRGTSLTIQCQVDSQVTMMFWYRQQPGQSLTLIATANQGSEATYESGFVIDKFPISRPNLTFSTLTVSNMSPEDSSIYLCSVERYQETQYFGPGTRLLVL.

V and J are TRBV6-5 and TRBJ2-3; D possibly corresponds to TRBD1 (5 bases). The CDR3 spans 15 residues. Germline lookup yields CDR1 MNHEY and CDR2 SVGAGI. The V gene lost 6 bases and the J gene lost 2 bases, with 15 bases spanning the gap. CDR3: CASSLRQTVTDTQYF. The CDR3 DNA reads TGTGCCAGCAGCCTAAGACAGACAGTCACAGATACGCAGTATTTT.

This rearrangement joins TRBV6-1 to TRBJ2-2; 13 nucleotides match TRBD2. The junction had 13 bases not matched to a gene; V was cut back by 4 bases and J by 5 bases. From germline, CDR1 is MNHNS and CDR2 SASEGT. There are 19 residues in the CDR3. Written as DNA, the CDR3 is TGTGCCAGCAGTGGACACACTAGCGGGAGGGCCCTCGTGACCGGGGAGCTGTTTTTT. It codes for CASSGHTSGRALVTGELFF.

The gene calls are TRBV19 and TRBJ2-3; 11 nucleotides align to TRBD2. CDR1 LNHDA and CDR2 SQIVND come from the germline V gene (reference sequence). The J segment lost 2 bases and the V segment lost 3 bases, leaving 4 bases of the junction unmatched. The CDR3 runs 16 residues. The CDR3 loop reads CASSMTSGAFTDTQYF. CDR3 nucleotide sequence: TGTGCCAGTAGTATGACTAGCGGGGCATTCACAGATACGCAGTATTTT. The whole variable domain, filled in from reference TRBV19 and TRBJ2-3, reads DGGITQSPKYLFRKEGQNVTLSCEQNLNHDAMYWYRQDPGQGLRLIYYSQIVNDFQKGDIAEGYSVSREKKESFPLTVTSAQKNPTAFYLCASSMTSGAFTDTQYFGPGTRLTVL.

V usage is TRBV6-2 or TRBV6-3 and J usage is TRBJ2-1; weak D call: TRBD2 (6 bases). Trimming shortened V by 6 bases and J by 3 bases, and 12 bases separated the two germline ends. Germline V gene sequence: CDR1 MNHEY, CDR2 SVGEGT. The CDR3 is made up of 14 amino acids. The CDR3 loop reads CASSAGRVYNEQFF. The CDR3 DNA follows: TGTGCCAGCAGCGCGGGACGAGTCTACAATGAGCAGTTCTTC.